These 8 T cell receptor beta chains originate from one sample sequenced in a study of shared clonotypes between healthy human individuals. Data came from immunoSEQ multiplex PCR; TCRdb stores just in-frame clones and leaves some out. The table includes around 2,000,000 clones, about 95% detected once. It was CD45RO-negative cells, positively selected for CCR7, that made up naive CD8 cells, with terminally differentiated effector memory CD45RA+ cells excluded. The sequencing sample was made of naive CD8+ T cells sorted from blood. The receptors stem from a man aged 18 to 29 in good health.

This chain connects TRBV19 to TRBJ1-2; D is unresolved. Germline V gene data show CDR1 as LNHDA and CDR2 as SQIVND (reference sequence). This CDR3 spans 17 amino acids. V lost 2 bases and J lost 6, with 22 bases in between. CDR3 DNA: TGTGCCAGTAGTATATTTTTCCGTCCTCGAGAGGTCGATGGCTACACCTTC. It translates to CASSIFFRPREVDGYTF.

This chain joins TRBV10-3 and TRBJ2-1; D gene uncertain. The CDR3 runs 11 residues. V was pared by 6 bases and J by 5 bases, with 5 bases between. Germline lookup yields CDR1 ENHRY and CDR2 SYGVKD. The CDR3 protein is CAIRINNEQFF. The CDR3 nucleotides read TGTGCCATCAGAATAAACAATGAGCAGTTCTTC.

The V call is TRBV4-1, the J call TRBJ2-1; 7 bases fit TRBD1. Trimming removed 5 bases from V and 4 bases from J; junction bases left unmatched: 5. The V gene's germline CDR1 is MGHRA and CDR2 YSYEKL. The CDR3 spans 14 residues. The CDR3 region is CASSTRDSYNEQFF. CDR3 sequence (DNA): TGCGCCAGCAGCACCCGGGACAGTTACAATGAGCAGTTCTTC.

The chain is built from TRBV5-1 and TRBJ2-7; 11 bases agree with TRBD2. Germline CDR1 SGHRS, CDR2 YFSETQ. CDR3 size: 15 residues. V lost 3 bases and J lost 2; bases outside the gene matches: 4. The DNA for the CDR3 is TGCGCCAGCAGCTCGACGACTAGCGGGACCTACGAGCAGTACTTC. Translating gives CASSSTTSGTYEQYF.

About this clone: The same CDR3 also results from other DNA sequences found in this sample. This rearrangement joins TRBV6-5 to TRBJ2-7; no reliable D call. This CDR3 has 14 amino acids. Trimming cost V 0 bases and J 3 bases, with 9 bases left between them. Looked up from germline, CDR1 is MNHEY and CDR2 is SVGAGI. The CDR3: CASSYSPANYEQYF. The CDR3 DNA sequence: TGTGCCAGCAGTTACTCCCCAGCAAACTACGAGCAGTACTTC.

Notes on this clone: One end of the junction is discordant with germline, which a read error may explain. The V call is TRBV4-1, the J call TRBJ2-5, with TRBD2 matching over 11 bases. Looked up from germline, CDR1 is MGHRA and CDR2 is YSYEKL. CDR3 length: 13 residues. The CDR3 protein is CASSQHTSGSFNF. The CDR3 bases are TGCGCCAGCAGCCAGCACACTAGCGGGAGTTTCAACTTC.

The genes are TRBV6-1 and TRBJ2-5; 10 bases are a match to TRBD2. The CDR3 contains 14 residues. With 6 bases clipped from V and 3 bases from J, the junction kept 4 bases outside the gene matches. CDR1 and CDR2 (germline): MNHNS, SASEGT. The CDR3 DNA reads as TGTGCCAGCAGGGCTAGCGGGAGTGAAGAGACCCAGTACTTC. Encoded protein: CASRASGSEETQYF.

This clone was seen a few times. The V and J genes are TRBV6-6 and TRBJ2-1; 11 bases map to TRBD2. The V segment lost 0 bases and the J segment 13 bases; nucleotides outside the gene matches: 8. The germline CDR1 and CDR2 sequences are MNHNY and SVGAGI (reference sequence). The CDR3 length is 15 residues. CDR3 region: CASSYSSGGALDQFF. CDR3 DNA sequence: TGTGCCAGCAGTTACTCTAGCGGGGGGGCCCTCGACCAGTTCTTC.